The present T cell receptor beta chain was sequenced within a study of CD8+ T cells in alopecia areata. About the research overall: Affected scalp percentage determined the severity score of treated patients.

This clone has only a few counts. CDR3 length: 13 amino acids. The V and J ends lost 2 bases and 7 bases, in that order; junction bases with no gene match: 0. Germline-derived CDR1 and CDR2 are MNHEY and SMNVEV (reference sequence). Isolated RNA was reverse transcribed into cDNA used as the sequencing template. The method was immunoSEQ multiplex PCR; TCRdb's version includes in-frame clones alone and lacks a portion of them. Here the sample spans 140,000 to 150,000 clones, nearly 55% being singletons. The treatment denotes: oral pan-JAK inhibitor, 5-10 mg twice daily. Sorting from PBMCs produced CD4+ and CD8+ T cells.

The sequence was obtained from a human donor with alopecia areata. V gene TRBV27 combines with J gene TRBJ1-5, with 9 bases aligning to TRBD1. The sample in question was CD8+ T cells sorted from blood, obtained at week 4, from a patient treated with tofacitinib. The CDR3 loop reads CASSLTGGQPQHF. CDR3 nucleotides: TGTGCCAGCAGTTTAACAGGGGGCCAGCCCCAGCATTTT.